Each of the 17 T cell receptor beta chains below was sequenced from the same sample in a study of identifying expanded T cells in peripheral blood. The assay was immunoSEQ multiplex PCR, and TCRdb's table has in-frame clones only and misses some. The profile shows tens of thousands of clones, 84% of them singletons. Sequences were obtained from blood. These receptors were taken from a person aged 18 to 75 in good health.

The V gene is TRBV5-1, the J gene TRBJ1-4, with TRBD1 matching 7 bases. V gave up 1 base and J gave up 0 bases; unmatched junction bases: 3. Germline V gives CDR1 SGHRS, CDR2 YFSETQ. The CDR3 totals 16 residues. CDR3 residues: CASSLTGDATNEKLFF. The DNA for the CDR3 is TGCGCCAGCAGCTTGACAGGGGATGCAACTAATGAAAAACTGTTTTTT.

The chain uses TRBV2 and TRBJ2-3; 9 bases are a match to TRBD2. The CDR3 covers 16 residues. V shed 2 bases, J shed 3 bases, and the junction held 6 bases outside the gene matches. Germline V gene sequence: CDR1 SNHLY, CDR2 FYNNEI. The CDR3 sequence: CASSEWRTSVTDTQYF. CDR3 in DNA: TGTGCCAGCAGTGAATGGCGGACTAGCGTTACAGATACGCAGTATTTT.

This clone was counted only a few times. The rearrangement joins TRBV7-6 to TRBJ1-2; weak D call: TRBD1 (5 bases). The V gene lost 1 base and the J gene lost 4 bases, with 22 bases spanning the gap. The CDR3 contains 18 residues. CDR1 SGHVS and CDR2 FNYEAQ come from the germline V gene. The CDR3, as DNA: TGTGCCAGCAGCTTAGGCCGGACACTAGGGTCGTTCGGCTATGGCTACACCTTC. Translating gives CASSLGRTLGSFGYGYTF.

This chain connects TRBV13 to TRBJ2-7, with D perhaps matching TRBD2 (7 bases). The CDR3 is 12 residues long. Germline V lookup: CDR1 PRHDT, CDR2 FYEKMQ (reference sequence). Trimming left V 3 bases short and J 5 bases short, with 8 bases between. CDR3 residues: CASSLGGHEQYF. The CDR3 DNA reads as TGTGCCAGCAGCTTGGGGGGGCACGAGCAGTACTTC.

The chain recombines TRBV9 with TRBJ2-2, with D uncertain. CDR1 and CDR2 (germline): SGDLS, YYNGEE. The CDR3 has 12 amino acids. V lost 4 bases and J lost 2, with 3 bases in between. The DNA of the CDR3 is TGTGCCAGCAGCTCCAACACCGGGGAGCTGTTTTTT. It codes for CASSSNTGELFF. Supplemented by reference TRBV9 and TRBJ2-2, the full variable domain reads DSGVTQTPKHLITATGQRVTLRCSPRSGDLSVYWYQQSLDQGLQFLIQYYNGEERAKGNILERFSAQQFPDLHSELNLSSLELGDSALYFCASSSNTGELFFGEGSRLTVL.

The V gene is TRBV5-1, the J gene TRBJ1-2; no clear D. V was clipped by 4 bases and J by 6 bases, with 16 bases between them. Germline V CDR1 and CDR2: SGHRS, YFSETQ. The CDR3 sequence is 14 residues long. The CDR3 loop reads CASSAGRPGDGYTF. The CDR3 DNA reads TGCGCCAGCAGCGCCGGGAGACCTGGGGATGGCTACACCTTC. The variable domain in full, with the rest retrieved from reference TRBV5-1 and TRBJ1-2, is KAGVTQTPRYLIKTRGQQVTLSCSPISGHRSVSWYQQTPGQGLQFLFEYFSETQRNKGNFPGRFSGRQFSNSRSEMNVSTLELGDSALYLCASSAGRPGDGYTFGSGTRLTVV.

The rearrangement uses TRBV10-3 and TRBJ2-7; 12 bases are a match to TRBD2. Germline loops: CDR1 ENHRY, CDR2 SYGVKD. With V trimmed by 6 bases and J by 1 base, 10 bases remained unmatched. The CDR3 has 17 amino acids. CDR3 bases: TGTGCCATCAGACCTGCTAGCGGGAGGGAGCTATCCTACGAGCAGTACTTC. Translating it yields CAIRPASGRELSYEQYF.

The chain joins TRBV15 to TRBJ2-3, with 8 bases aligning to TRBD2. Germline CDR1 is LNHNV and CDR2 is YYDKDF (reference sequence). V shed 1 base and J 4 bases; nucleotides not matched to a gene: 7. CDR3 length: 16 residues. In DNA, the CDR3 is TGTGCCACCAGCAGAGGACCAGCGGGAGCAGCAGATACGCAGTATTTT. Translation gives CATSRGPAGAADTQYF.

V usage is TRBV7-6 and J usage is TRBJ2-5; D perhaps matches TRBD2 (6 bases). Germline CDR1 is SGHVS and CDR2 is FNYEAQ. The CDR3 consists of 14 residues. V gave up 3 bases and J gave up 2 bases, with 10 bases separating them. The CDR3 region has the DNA TGTGCCAGCAGCTTGTGGGCGGGGCAAGAGACCCAGTACTTC. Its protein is CASSLWAGQETQYF.

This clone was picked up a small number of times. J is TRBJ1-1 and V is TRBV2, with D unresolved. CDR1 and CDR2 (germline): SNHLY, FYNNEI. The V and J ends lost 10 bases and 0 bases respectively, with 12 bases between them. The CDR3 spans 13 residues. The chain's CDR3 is CATTTGMNTEAFF. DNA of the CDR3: TGTGCCACCACAACGGGGATGAACACTGAAGCTTTCTTT.

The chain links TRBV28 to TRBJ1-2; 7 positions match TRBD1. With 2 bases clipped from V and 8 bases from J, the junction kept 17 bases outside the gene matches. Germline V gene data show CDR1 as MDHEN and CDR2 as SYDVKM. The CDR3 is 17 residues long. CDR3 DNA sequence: TGTGCCAGCAGTTTAGCCGACAGGGTGTTCAAGGGGCCGGGCTACACCTTC. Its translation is CASSLADRVFKGPGYTF.

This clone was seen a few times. The CDR3 loop is CASSPRPTGLMSTGELFF. CDR3 nucleotides: TGTGCCAGCAGCCCTCGCCCGACAGGGTTAATGAGCACCGGGGAGCTGTTTTTT. V is TRBV11-1 and J is TRBJ2-2; 7 nucleotides agree with TRBD1. CDR1 and CDR2 from the germline V gene are SGHAT and FQDESV (reference sequence). V gave up 5 bases and J gave up 4 bases; unmatched junction bases: 16. The CDR3 consists of 18 residues.

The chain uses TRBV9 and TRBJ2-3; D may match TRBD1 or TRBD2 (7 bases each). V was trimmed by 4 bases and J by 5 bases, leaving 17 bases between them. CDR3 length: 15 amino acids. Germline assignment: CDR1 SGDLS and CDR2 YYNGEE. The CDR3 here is CASSPGGERRDTQYF. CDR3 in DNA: TGTGCCAGCAGCCCAGGGGGGGAGAGGAGAGATACGCAGTATTTT.

The CDR3 reads CASNLFYEQYF. CDR3 bases: TGTGCCAGCAACCTTTTCTACGAGCAGTACTTC. V and J are TRBV5-8 and TRBJ2-7; no clear D gene. This CDR3 region has 11 residues. V dropped 6 bases and J dropped 3 bases, with 7 bases sitting between them. CDR1 is SGHTS and CDR2 is YDEGEE in the germline V gene.

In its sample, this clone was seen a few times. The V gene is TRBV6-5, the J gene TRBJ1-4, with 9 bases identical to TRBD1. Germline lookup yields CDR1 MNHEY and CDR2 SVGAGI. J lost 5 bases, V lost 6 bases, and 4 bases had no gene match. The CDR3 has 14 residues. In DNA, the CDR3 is TGTGCCAGCAGCATTGACAGGGGGAATGAAAAACTGTTTTTT. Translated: CASSIDRGNEKLFF.

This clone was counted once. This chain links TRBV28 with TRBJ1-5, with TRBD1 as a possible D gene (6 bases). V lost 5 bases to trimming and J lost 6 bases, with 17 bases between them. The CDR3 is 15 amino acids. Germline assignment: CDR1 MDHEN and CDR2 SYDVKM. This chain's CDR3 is CASSPRGGLRQPQHF. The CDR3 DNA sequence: TGTGCCAGCAGTCCCCGGGGGGGGCTTCGTCAGCCCCAGCATTTT.

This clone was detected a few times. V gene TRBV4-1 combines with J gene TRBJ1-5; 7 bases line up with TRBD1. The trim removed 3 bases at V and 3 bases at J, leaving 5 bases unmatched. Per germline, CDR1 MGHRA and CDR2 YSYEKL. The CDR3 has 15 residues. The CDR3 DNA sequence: TGCGCCAGCAGCCAGGGGGGACAGCCCAATCAGCCCCAGCATTTT. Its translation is CASSQGGQPNQPQHF.